Included here is one TCR beta chain sequence, with context. In this sample, this clone turned up once. The antigen it recognizes is unknown. No qualities accompany the bases; no much larger clone lies one base away. Interpreted using the paper, the time point label stands for: roughly 24 weeks on oral tofacitinib. The treatment or condition label, as the study defines it: oral pan-JAK inhibitor, 5-10 mg twice daily. Peripheral blood and lesional scalp punch biopsies were obtained from patients with alopecia areata. PBMCs were isolated by density centrifugation and stained for CD3, CD4 and CD8, after which CD4+ and CD8+ T cells were sorted on a FACSAria. The library was made by the immunoSEQ multiplex PCR assay. For TCR sequencing, RNA was extracted from every sample and reverse transcribed into cDNA to serve as template. SuperScript III was used for first-strand cDNA synthesis, primed with a 2:1 mix of oligo-dT and random hexamers. A synthetic immune receptor repertoire was used to assess amplification bias, and residual bias was removed computationally. In the source study's methods: Raw reads were preprocessed to remove errors, and CDR3 was defined by IMGT conventions from the conserved cysteine to phenylalanine. Clonality was computed as 1 minus the Shannon entropy, with the entropy normalized by log2 of the number of productive unique TCRs. CD4 or CD8 identity of scalp clones was inferred by cross-referencing scalp TCRbeta sequences with sorted blood CD4 and CD8 repertoires. The source is immuneACCESS, and TCRdb retained only in-frame sequences with V and J called. Part of the clones is not carried over; for the studies checked, unresolved V genes explain less than half of this, and the remainder is unexplained. The V and J calls and the clone size are those of that table, but D and trimming were determined from the DNA. This sample comprises tens of thousands of clones, about 71% of them detected only once. The ten largest clones represent less than 25% of the sample.

This specimen belongs to a study of CD8+ T cells in alopecia areata (dated by TCRdb to 2017 to 2018). About the full investigation: The treated patients, all with moderate-to-severe alopecia areata, were enrolled in an open-label pilot trial of oral tofacitinib given at 5 to 10 mg twice daily. Biopsies were taken from tofacitinib-treated patients at baseline and at 4 and 24 weeks of treatment, and a later scalp biopsy was taken in several of the tofacitinib-treated patients. Tofacitinib was administered for 6 to 18 months, and 6 months of follow-up off drug were then conducted to assess delayed response and recurrence. immunoSEQ multiplex PCR using 35 Vbeta forward primers and 13 Jbeta reverse primers was used to amplify TCRbeta CDR3 regions. Clonality in the scalp was compared among normal scalp (n=4), patchy alopecia areata scalp (n=8), and alopecia totalis/universalis scalp (n=8). RNA was extracted with the PAXgene miRNA kit for fixed scalp, the miRNeasy kit for PBMCs, and the RNeasy kit for mouse skin. In treated patients, disease severity was measured using the SALT score, which gives the percentage of scalp surface area affected. In both human patients and the C3H/HeJ mouse model, the study applied high-throughput TCRbeta sequencing to look at T cell clonal expansion in alopecia areata. Human TCRbeta sequencing covered scalp tissue and sorted CD4+ and CD8+ peripheral blood T cells from patchy and totalis/universalis alopecia areata patients and healthy controls. The study at large found these results: During tofacitinib treatment, many expanded lesional clones stuck around in both scalp and blood, and this persistence may partly explain why relapse happens after treatment is stopped. Scalp TCR repertoire analysis is complicated because resident alphabeta T cells in normal human skin are also sequenced, whereas mouse skin is dominated by gammadelta T cells. Because the treated cohort was small and included a single nonresponder, larger studies are needed to assess links between baseline CD8+ expansion and response. Scalp clonality and the number of expanded CD8+ clones among the top 100 scalp clones were significantly decreased by tofacitinib. Compared with normal scalp, lesional scalp had higher clonality and more expanded CD8+ clones, particularly in alopecia totalis/universalis, a pattern that suggests antigenic drive. Compared with mice, TCR sequences shared between patients were less clear, possibly partly because of HLA diversity across the patient population.

The germline V gene (reference sequence) yields MNHNY for CDR1 and SVGAGI for CDR2. Cut back by 6 bases and 3 bases, the V and J ends lie 12 bases apart. The CDR3, from cysteine to phenylalanine, totals 14 residues. Of all the DNA, just the CDR3 is kept, 42 bases in frame from base 1. The chain is made from TRBV6-6 and TRBJ2-4, with the D gene tentatively TRBD1 or TRBD2, based on 5 matching bases in each. Sequenced here: CD8+ T cells sorted from blood, sampled at week 24, from a patient treated with tofacitinib. The receptor was isolated from a human donor with alopecia areata. The CDR3 region reads CASSPLDSKNIQYF. At the DNA level, the sequence is TGTGCCAGCAGCCCACTAGACAGCAAAAACATTCAGTACTTC.